These 25 T cell receptor beta chains share one sample of origin, sequenced in a study of blood T cell repertoires in COVID-19. Measured with immunoSEQ multiplex PCR; TCRdb has only the in-frame clones, and not every one. The sample yields about 82,000 clones, 70% to 90% seen once. Sequenced input: peripheral blood. The receptor source for this set is a man at least 80 years old with active or convalescent COVID-19.

The V call is TRBV19, the J call TRBJ1-2; 9 nucleotides line up with TRBD1. The germline gives CDR1 LNHDA, CDR2 SQIVND (reference sequence). This CDR3 contains 14 residues. Unmatched junction bases numbered 8, after V lost 6 bases and J lost 6 bases. The CDR3 region is CASRPTRQGDGYTF. In DNA, the CDR3 is TGTGCCAGTAGACCTACTCGACAGGGGGATGGCTACACCTTC.

The chain carries TRBV7-9 and TRBJ1-2; D gene ambiguous. Germline V CDR1 and CDR2: SEHNR, FQNEAQ (reference sequence). The germline V and J ends were trimmed by 5 bases and 1 base, with 8 bases remaining between them. The CDR3 consists of 13 residues. This CDR3 is CASSANFNYGYTF. In nucleotides, the CDR3 is TGTGCCAGCAGCGCCAACTTTAACTATGGCTACACCTTC.

This chain joins TRBV10-3 and TRBJ2-7; D is unresolved. V dropped 4 bases and J dropped 3 bases, with 10 bases sitting between them. Germline CDR1 and CDR2: ENHRY and SYGVKD. There are 13 residues in the CDR3. In DNA, the CDR3 is TGTGCCATCAGTGCTTCCAGAAACTACGAGCAGTACGTC. It is translated as CAISASRNYEQYV.

V gene TRBV30 combines with J gene TRBJ1-5, with D perhaps matching TRBD1 (5 bases). The length of the CDR3 is 15 residues. CDR1 is GTSNPN and CDR2 is SVGIG in the germline V gene (reference sequence). V was clipped by 1 base and J by 3 bases, with 13 bases between them. The CDR3 coding sequence is TGTGCCTGGAGTGACCAGGGCCTCCCCAATCAGCCCCAGCATTTT. Its translation: CAWSDQGLPNQPQHF.

The chain employs TRBV19 and TRBJ1-3, with 7 bases lining up with TRBD1. The length of the CDR3 is 16 residues. Germline assignment: CDR1 LNHDA and CDR2 SQIVND (reference sequence). With 3 bases clipped from V and 2 bases from J, the junction kept 7 bases outside the gene matches. The CDR3 loop reads CASSITGVSAGNTIYF. CDR3 DNA sequence: TGTGCCAGTAGTATCACAGGGGTTTCTGCTGGAAACACCATATATTTT.

This clone has just one count. V usage is TRBV11-3 and J usage is TRBJ2-4, with D unresolved. Trimming shortened V by 1 base and J by 0 bases, and 10 bases separated the two germline ends. The germline CDR1 and CDR2 sequences are SGHNT and YENEEA. The length of the CDR3 is 16 residues. CDR3 region: CASSLVGELAKNIQYF. DNA for the CDR3: TGTGCCAGCAGCTTAGTTGGAGAACTAGCCAAAAACATTCAGTACTTC. The full variable domain, in which reference TRBV11-3 and TRBJ2-4 provide the parts outside the CDR3, is EAGVVQSPRYKIIEKKQPVAFWCNPISGHNTLYWYLQNLGQGPELLIRYENEEAVDDSQLPKDRFSAERLKGVDSTLKIQPAELGDSAVYLCASSLVGELAKNIQYFGAGTRLSVL.

The V call is TRBV11-2, the J call TRBJ1-6; TRBD1 matches 8 bases. V lost 5 bases to trimming and J lost 9 bases; unmatched junction nucleotides: 9. This CDR3 comprises 15 residues. Germline CDR1 SGHAT, CDR2 FQNNGV. CDR3 loop: CASSAWTGTVSPLHF. In DNA, the CDR3 is TGTGCCAGCAGCGCCTGGACAGGGACGGTTTCACCCCTCCACTTT.

The gene calls are TRBV19 and TRBJ1-3, with a tentative D call TRBD1 (5 bases). Trimming shortened V by 5 bases and J by 4 bases, and 12 bases separated the two germline ends. The length of the CDR3 is 14 residues. Per the germline V gene, CDR1 is LNHDA and CDR2 is SQIVND (reference sequence). CDR3 coding DNA: TGTGCCAGTAGTTCCGGAGGGGCCGGAAACACCATATATTTT. It yields the protein CASSSGGAGNTIYF.

The chain employs TRBV15 and TRBJ2-3, with a possible D match to TRBD2 (6 bases). V was cut by 2 bases and J by 0 bases, with 6 bases left in between. CDR3 length: 14 residues. Per germline, CDR1 LNHNV and CDR2 YYDKDF (reference sequence). Here the CDR3 reads CATSRLASTDTQYF. As DNA, the CDR3 is TGTGCCACCAGCAGACTAGCGAGCACAGATACGCAGTATTTT.

This clone was seen only a few times. This sequence joins TRBV19 and TRBJ1-2; D gene uncertain. The CDR3 is made up of 13 amino acids. V was clipped by 10 bases and J by 0 bases, with 12 bases between them. Germline CDR1 reads LNHDA; CDR2 reads SQIVND (reference sequence). The CDR3 DNA reads TGTGCCACCAAAAGAGATGCTAACTATGGCTACACCTTC. This translates into CATKRDANYGYTF.

The chain has TRBV21-1 and TRBJ2-7; the table's D call of TRBD2 was not tested on the DNA. TRBV21-1 is described as a pseudogene. The CDR3 runs 20 residues. This CDR3 reads CARSPPAKNLTSGSLYEQYV. CDR3 DNA sequence: TGTGCCCGCTCCCCTCCCGCTAAGAACCTTACTAGCGGGAGCCTCTACGAGCAGTACGTC.

This clone came up a few times. The chain couples TRBV6-5 to TRBJ2-1; D is unresolved. Germline CDR1 is MNHEY and CDR2 is SVGAGI. Trimming removed 6 bases at V and 0 bases at J, with 6 bases between. The CDR3 covers 13 residues. The CDR3 protein is CASRPSSYNEQFF. The CDR3 nucleotides are TGTGCCAGCAGGCCCAGCTCCTACAATGAGCAGTTCTTC.

The gene calls are TRBV10-1 and TRBJ2-1; 9 bases fit TRBD2. Losses at the gene ends were 6 bases for V and 7 bases for J; bases not matched to a gene: 13. Germline lookup yields CDR1 WNHNN and CDR2 SYGVQD (reference sequence). CDR3 size: 16 residues. CDR3 nucleotides: TGCGCCAGCAGCCCTGGAGTAGCGGGAGCCGATAATGAGCAGTTCTTC. This sequence encodes CASSPGVAGADNEQFF.

This clone was seen more than once but under ten times. The V gene is TRBV19, the J gene TRBJ1-5; TRBD1 is a possible D gene (6 bases). Germline V lookup: CDR1 LNHDA, CDR2 SQIVND (reference sequence). This CDR3 comprises 13 residues. Trimming left V 10 bases short and J 3 bases short, with 13 bases between. CDR3 sequence: CATGDRFNQPQHF. DNA of the CDR3: TGTGCCACCGGAGACAGGTTCAATCAGCCCCAGCATTTT.

The chain combines TRBV5-5 with TRBJ1-4; weak D call: TRBD1 (5 bases). Germline V CDR1 and CDR2: SGHKS, YYEKEE (reference sequence). The V gene lost 4 bases and the J gene lost 4 bases, with 17 bases spanning the gap. CDR3 size: 16 residues. CDR3 region: CASSRGDRRNNEKLFF. The CDR3 DNA reads as TGTGCCAGCAGCCGCGGCGACAGACGGAATAATGAAAAACTGTTTTTT.

DNA for the CDR3: TGTGCCAGTCAGCGTGTACAGGGCTCCGTGAACACTGAAGCTTTCTTT. Translation: CASQRVQGSVNTEAFF. The rearrangement uses TRBV18 and TRBJ1-1; possible D gene TRBD1, 6 bases. The germline CDR1 and CDR2 sequences are KGHSH and LQKENI. The CDR3 totals 16 residues. V lost 9 bases and J 0 bases, leaving 20 bases between the germline ends.

The chain employs TRBV29-1 and TRBJ1-1; no reliable D call. Germline CDR1 and CDR2: SQVTM and ANQGSEA. The CDR3 length is 12 residues. Deletions cut 6 bases from V and 10 bases from J, with 18 bases between. Written as DNA, the CDR3 is TGCAGCGTCGAACCTCGCCCCACGGGAGCTTTCTTT. Protein sequence: CSVEPRPTGAFF.

The J gene is TRBJ2-1, the V gene TRBV6-5; 14 bases match TRBD2. J was trimmed by 7 bases and V by 7 bases; bases with no gene match: 6. The CDR3 is 15 residues long. CDR1 MNHEY and CDR2 SVGAGI come from the germline V gene. The CDR3 sequence is CASKWGLAGENEQFF. The CDR3 DNA is TGTGCCAGCAAATGGGGACTAGCGGGGGAAAATGAGCAGTTCTTC.

V is TRBV12-3 or TRBV12-4 and J is TRBJ1-6; D unclear. The CDR3 is made up of 13 amino acids. V lost 3 bases and J 10 bases, leaving 10 bases between the germline ends. CDR3 loop: CASSFTGESPLHF. The CDR3 nucleotides read TGTGCCAGCAGTTTCACCGGGGAATCACCCCTCCACTTT.

This clone was recorded once. This chain links TRBV5-1 with TRBJ1-1; 7 positions match TRBD1. This CDR3 comprises 14 residues. Per the germline V gene, CDR1 is SGHRS and CDR2 is YFSETQ. V dropped 2 bases and J dropped 1; count of bases not matched to a gene: 2. The CDR3 nucleotides are TGCGCCAGCAGCTTACGGGACAGGAACACTGAAGCTTTCTTT. This codes for CASSLRDRNTEAFF. The full variable domain, completed using reference TRBV5-1 and TRBJ1-1, is KAGVTQTPRYLIKTRGQQVTLSCSPISGHRSVSWYQQTPGQGLQFLFEYFSETQRNKGNFPGRFSGRQFSNSRSEMNVSTLELGDSALYLCASSLRDRNTEAFFGQGTRLTVV.

This chain connects TRBV11-3 to TRBJ2-5, with 11 positions matching TRBD2. The trim removed 5 bases at V and 4 bases at J, leaving 9 bases unmatched. Per germline, CDR1 SGHNT and CDR2 YENEEA. The CDR3 covers 16 residues. DNA of the CDR3: TGTGCCAGCAGCCGCGGGGCTAGCGGGGGGAGAGAGACCCAGTACTTC. It encodes CASSRGASGGRETQYF.

Ten or more counts support this clone. The chain couples TRBV6-5 to TRBJ2-2; no firm D call. Germline CDR1 is MNHEY and CDR2 is SVGAGI. There are 13 residues in the CDR3. V was shortened by 8 bases and J by 0 bases, with 7 bases between the two germline ends. The CDR3 DNA reads TGTGCCAGCGCAGCGCCGAACACCGGGGAGCTGTTTTTT. It specifies CASAAPNTGELFF.

This chain uses TRBV5-6 with TRBJ1-5; perhaps TRBD1 as D (6 bases). Trimming pared 0 bases from V and 3 bases from J, leaving 13 bases between. There are 16 residues in the CDR3. The germline gives CDR1 SGHDT, CDR2 YYEEEE. The CDR3 sequence is CASSLAGRGNNQPQHF. CDR3 DNA sequence: TGTGCCAGCAGCTTGGCGGGCAGGGGAAACAATCAGCCCCAGCATTTT.

The CDR3 DNA is TGTGCCAGCAGCCCGACAGGGGTTTCACCCCTCCACTTT. Protein sequence: CASSPTGVSPLHF. The rearrangement joins TRBV14 to TRBJ1-6; 8 bases match TRBD1. CDR1 is SGHDN, CDR2 FVKESK, per germline. V shed 4 bases and J 9 bases; nucleotides not matched to a gene: 2. This CDR3 is 13 amino acids long.

This chain connects TRBV27 to TRBJ1-4; D call uncertain. CDR1 is MNHEY and CDR2 is SMNVEV in the germline V gene (reference sequence). There are 15 residues in the CDR3. V was clipped by 5 bases and J by 5 bases, with 15 bases between them. The CDR3 DNA is TGTGCCAGCAGTCCGGCGGTCACCCGGAATGAAAAACTGTTTTTT. Residues: CASSPAVTRNEKLFF.